The rows below give T cell receptor beta chains drawn from one sample of a study of blood T cell repertoires in COVID-19. Assay used: immunoSEQ multiplex PCR; TCRdb lists only in-frame clones, some missing. The sample yields more than 80,000 clones, approximately 80% seen once. Sequenced: peripheral blood. These receptors all stem from an elderly woman with active or convalescent COVID-19. The CDR3 runs from the conserved cysteine through the conserved F or W. The D gene is left open where the match is weak. The size entry is marked missing in some rows and otherwise reads once, few, many or a size class.

size: few; V: TRBV21-1; J: TRBJ1-2; D: NA; DNA: TGTGCCAGCAGCAAAGCATATACAGGGACCTCCTACACCTTC; CDR3: CASSKAYTGTSYTF
size: NA; V: TRBV29-1; J: TRBJ1-4; D: NA; DNA: TGCAGCGTTGCCCCGGCAGGTCGTAATGAAAAACTGTTTTTT; CDR3: CSVAPAGRNEKLFF
size: many; V: TRBV5-6; J: TRBJ1-4; D: TRBD1; DNA: TGTGCCAGCAGCAGGGACAGGGGGCTCACTAATGAAAAACTGTTTTTT; CDR3: CASSRDRGLTNEKLFF
size: NA; V: TRBV27; J: TRBJ1-5; D: NA; DNA: TGTGCCAGCAGTCCAGTCAATCAGCCCCAGCATTTT; CDR3: CASSPVNQPQHF
size: NA; V: TRBV3-1/TRBV3-2; J: TRBJ2-3; D: NA; DNA: TGTGCCAGCAGCCTGGGGGCCACAGATACGCAGTATTTT; CDR3: CASSLGATDTQYF
size: NA; V: TRBV10-3; J: TRBJ1-5; D: TRBD1; DNA: TGTGCCATCAGTGGGGACAGGGAGTCTCAGCCCCAGCATTTT; CDR3: CAISGDRESQPQHF
size: NA; V: TRBV5-4; J: TRBJ2-1; D: NA; DNA: TGTGCCAGCAGCTTGATGCTAGAGCCGAACTATGAGCAGTTCTTC; CDR3: CASSLMLEPNYEQFF
size: NA; V: TRBV19; J: TRBJ2-3; D: NA; DNA: TGTGCCAGTAGTATCGGAGGGGGCGAGACAGATACGCAGTATTTT; CDR3: CASSIGGGETDTQYF
size: NA; V: TRBV7-9; J: TRBJ2-1; D: TRBD2; DNA: TGTGCCAGCAGCTTAACAGTCCTAGCGGGAGGTAATGAGCAGTTCTTC; CDR3: CASSLTVLAGGNEQFF
size: NA; V: TRBV10-3; J: TRBJ1-5; D: NA; DNA: TGTGCCATCAGTAATGCAGGGAATCAGCCCCAGCATTTT; CDR3: CAISNAGNQPQHF
size: NA; V: TRBV7-6; J: TRBJ2-7; D: TRBD1; DNA: TGTGCCAGCAGCGTCGGACAGGGGGTGTTCTACGAGCAGTACTTC; CDR3: CASSVGQGVFYEQYF
size: once; V: TRBV27; J: TRBJ1-1; D: NA; DNA: TGTGCCAGCAGTCTCACCGGTAGCACTGAAGCTTTCTTT; CDR3: CASSLTGSTEAFF
size: NA; V: TRBV5-1; J: TRBJ2-1; D: TRBD2; DNA: TGCGCCAGCAGCTTGGTGGGACTAGTTAATGAGCAGTTCTTC; CDR3: CASSLVGLVNEQFF
size: NA; V: TRBV7-6; J: TRBJ1-3; D: NA; DNA: TGTGCCAGCAGCTTCGGGGGGGGCAGGGATCTCTCTGGAAACACCATATATTTT; CDR3: CASSFGGGRDLSGNTIYF
size: NA; V: TRBV2; J: TRBJ2-1; D: NA; DNA: TGTGCCAGCAGTGAAGTCCTAGTAAATGAGCAGTTCTTC; CDR3: CASSEVLVNEQFF
size: NA; V: TRBV7-9; J: TRBJ2-5; D: TRBD2; DNA: TGTGCCAGCAGCCCCCCTGGACTAGCGGGAGTAGAGACCCAGTACTTC; CDR3: CASSPPGLAGVETQYF
size: NA; V: TRBV18; J: TRBJ2-6; D: TRBD1; DNA: TGTGCCAGCTCAGAACAGGGGGCGACGGGGGCCAACGTCCTGACTTTC; CDR3: CASSEQGATGANVLTF
size: few; V: TRBV5-1; J: TRBJ2-7; D: TRBD1; DNA: TGCGCCAGCAGCCCCGGACAGGGGCCCTACGAGCAGTACTTC; CDR3: CASSPGQGPYEQYF
size: once; V: TRBV7-2; J: TRBJ1-6; D: TRBD1; DNA: TGTGCCAGCAGCTCACAGGACAGGGCACGTTCACCCCTCCACTTT; CDR3: CASSSQDRARSPLHF
size: NA; V: TRBV9; J: TRBJ1-6; D: NA; DNA: TGTGCCAGCAGCCTAGAGGACAAGAATTCACCCCTCCACTTT; CDR3: CASSLEDKNSPLHF
size: NA; V: TRBV6-2/TRBV6-3; J: TRBJ2-1; D: NA; DNA: TGTGCCAGCAGTAAGGAGGGGGCGACGCAGTTCTTC; CDR3: CASSKEGATQFF
size: NA; V: TRBV7-2; J: TRBJ2-2; D: TRBD2; DNA: TGTGCCAGCAGCCCCCCGGGACTAGCGGGGGGGGTAACCGGGGAGCTGTTTTTT; CDR3: CASSPPGLAGGVTGELFF
size: NA; V: TRBV11-1; J: TRBJ1-4; D: NA; DNA: TGTGCCAGCAGCCACCGGGACTTTGGTGAAAAACTGTTTTTT; CDR3: CASSHRDFGEKLFF
size: NA; V: TRBV3-1/TRBV3-2; J: TRBJ2-3; D: TRBD1; DNA: TGTGCCAGCAGCTACCGGACTTTGGGACAGTCGGAGGATACGCAGTATTTT; CDR3: CASSYRTLGQSEDTQYF
size: NA; V: TRBV27; J: TRBJ1-5; D: NA; DNA: TGTGCCAGCAGTTTCTATAGCAATCAGCCCCAGCATTTT; CDR3: CASSFYSNQPQHF
size: NA; V: TRBV7-3; J: TRBJ2-7; D: TRBD2; DNA: TGTGCCAGCAGTCGAGGACTAGCGGGAGAGAACGAGCAGTACTTC; CDR3: CASSRGLAGENEQYF
size: NA; V: TRBV19; J: TRBJ2-3; D: TRBD2; DNA: TGTGCCAGTAGTTCCTTGGGCGGGGGGGCAGATACGCAGTATTTT; CDR3: CASSSLGGGADTQYF
size: NA; V: TRBV27; J: TRBJ2-1; D: TRBD2; DNA: TGTGCCAGCAGTTTATCCCTAGCGGGGGCAGGGGAGCAGTTCTTC; CDR3: CASSLSLAGAGEQFF
size: NA; V: TRBV2; J: TRBJ2-3; D: TRBD2; DNA: TGTGCCAGTATTAATCAAGCGGGGTTGCCAGATACGCAGTATTTT; CDR3: CASINQAGLPDTQYF
size: NA; V: TRBV9; J: TRBJ1-1; D: TRBD1; DNA: TGTGCCAGCAGCCCACGACAGGGGTTGTCGGGGAACACTGAAGCTTTCTTT; CDR3: CASSPRQGLSGNTEAFF
size: NA; V: TRBV10-3; J: TRBJ1-1; D: TRBD1; DNA: TGTGCCATCACTACGCGGACAGGGGGCGAGGGTGAAGCTTTCTTT; CDR3: CAITTRTGGEGEAFF
size: NA; V: TRBV5-1; J: TRBJ1-3; D: NA; DNA: TGCGCCAGCAGCTTGGCCGGGAGGACCGTCGGAAACACCATATATTTT; CDR3: CASSLAGRTVGNTIYF
size: NA; V: TRBV5-1; J: TRBJ1-2; D: TRBD1; DNA: TGCGCCAGCAGCCCCGGACAGGGGTGGCTTAACTATGGCTACACCTTC; CDR3: CASSPGQGWLNYGYTF
size: NA; V: TRBV19; J: TRBJ2-7; D: NA; DNA: TGTGCCAGTAGCCGGACAGTAATCAACGAGCAGTACTTC; CDR3: CASSRTVINEQYF
size: NA; V: TRBV2; J: TRBJ2-6; D: TRBD1; DNA: TGTGCCAGCACTCGGGACAGGGCCCTCTCTGGGGCCAACGTCCTGACTTTC; CDR3: CASTRDRALSGANVLTF
size: NA; V: TRBV6-2/TRBV6-3; J: TRBJ1-4; D: NA; DNA: TGTGCCAGCAGTGTTCGACAGGATGAAAAACTGTTTTTT; CDR3: CASSVRQDEKLFF
size: NA; V: TRBV24-1; J: TRBJ2-1; D: TRBD1; DNA: TGTGCCACCAGTGATTTGGGGACAGCCCTCAATGAGCAGTTCTTC; CDR3: CATSDLGTALNEQFF
size: NA; V: TRBV19; J: TRBJ1-5; D: NA; DNA: TGTGCCAGTAGCAACAGGGCATATAGCAATCAGCCCCAGCATTTT; CDR3: CASSNRAYSNQPQHF
size: NA; V: TRBV5-1; J: TRBJ1-3; D: TRBD1; DNA: TGCGCCAGCAGCCCTGGACAGGGACGGACCATATATTTT; CDR3: CASSPGQGRTIYF
size: NA; V: TRBV20-1; J: TRBJ1-4; D: NA; DNA: TGCAGTGCTAGTCGTACAGTATCGAGTAAACTGTTTTTT; CDR3: CSASRTVSSKLFF
size: NA; V: TRBV7-7; J: TRBJ2-5; D: TRBD1; DNA: TGTGCCAGCAGCGTCGGGACAGTCCCTCACGAGACCCAGTACTTC; CDR3: CASSVGTVPHETQYF
size: NA; V: TRBV13; J: TRBJ1-2; D: TRBD1; DNA: TGTGCCAGCAGCCCGCGGACAGGGCCCGACCTATCTGGCTACACCTTC; CDR3: CASSPRTGPDLSGYTF
size: NA; V: TRBV7-2; J: TRBJ2-7; D: NA; DNA: TGTGCCAGCAGCCGGGGGACGATCTCCTACGAGCAGTACTTC; CDR3: CASSRGTISYEQYF
size: NA; V: TRBV7-8; J: TRBJ1-5; D: TRBD1; DNA: TGTGCCAGCAGCTCCCTCAGGACAGGGAGCCAGCCCCAGCATTTT; CDR3: CASSSLRTGSQPQHF